The 25 T cell receptor beta chains in this list originate from one sample, sequenced in a study of T cell repertoires in cytomegalovirus infection. One entry per CDR3 protein, called by TCRdb with MiXCR from the reads. Of a few hundred thousand distinct CDR3 sequences in the sample, under 55% were seen once. Antigen specificity for these receptors is unknown. The sequenced sample was cultured PBMCs, obtained from culture after CMV antigen stimulation. These receptor sequences come from a human donor in good health (CMV status not recorded). Some clones in this sample may be carry-over from other donors' samples.

V is TRBV19 and J is TRBJ2-1; D possibly corresponds to TRBD2 (7 bases). The germline CDR1 and CDR2 sequences are LNHDA and SQIVND (reference sequence). The V and J ends lost 3 bases and 7 bases respectively, with 16 bases between them. This CDR3 has 15 residues. The CDR3: CASSIRGGSENEQFF. For the CDR3, the DNA is TGTGCCAGTAGTATTAGGGGGGGGTCCGAGAATGAGCAGTTCTTC.

The V call is TRBV19, the J call TRBJ2-6, with 9 bases aligning to TRBD2. V shed 4 bases, J shed 0 bases, and the junction held 10 bases outside the gene matches. Germline-derived CDR1 and CDR2 are LNHDA and SQIVND (reference sequence). The CDR3 totals 19 residues. The CDR3 reads CASSTLSGSFTSGANVLTF. The CDR3 nucleotides are TGTGCCAGTAGTACCCTTAGCGGGAGTTTTACCTCTGGGGCCAACGTCCTGACTTTC.

This clonotype came up many times. This sequence joins TRBV7-2 and TRBJ2-7; TRBD2 agrees at 10 bases. CDR3 size: 16 residues. Germline CDR1 reads SGHTA; CDR2 reads FQGNSA. V gave up 4 bases and J gave up 0 bases; unmatched junction bases: 6. The CDR3 bases are TGTGCCAGCAGCTCCTATGGACTAGCGGTCTCCTACGAGCAGTACTTC. Residues: CASSSYGLAVSYEQYF.

The chain couples TRBV7-2 to TRBJ2-7, with TRBD2 matching over 8 bases. Germline-derived CDR1 and CDR2 are SGHTA and FQGNSA. This CDR3 has 14 residues. V trimming: 4 bases; J trimming: 7 bases; junction bases outside the gene matches: 9. CDR3: CASSSVAGTSEQYF. CDR3 nucleotide sequence: TGTGCCAGCAGCTCCGTAGCGGGAACGTCGGAGCAGTACTTC.

The chain is built from TRBV4-2 and TRBJ1-4, with 8 bases matching TRBD1. CDR3 length equals 14 residues. CDR1 LGHNA and CDR2 YNFKEQ come from the germline V gene. Losses at the gene ends were 4 bases for V and 8 bases for J; bases not matched to a gene: 6. CDR3 amino acids: CASSLDREGEKLFF. The DNA of the CDR3 is TGTGCCAGCAGCCTGGACAGGGAGGGCGAAAAACTGTTTTTT.

This chain links TRBV19 with TRBJ1-5; D remains unclear. Germline assignment: CDR1 LNHDA and CDR2 SQIVND (reference sequence). Between the trimmed V and J ends, which lost 5 bases and 2 bases, there was a span of 10 bases. The CDR3 runs 14 residues. The CDR3 nucleotides read TGTGCCAGTAGTGTACCAGGAGGCAATCAGCCCCAGCATTTT. Amino acid sequence: CASSVPGGNQPQHF.

This clonotype was detected a few times. CDR3 loop: CASKGNTIYF. CDR3 nucleotides: TGTGCCAGCAAAGGAAACACCATATATTTT. The V gene is TRBV6-1, the J gene TRBJ1-3; D call uncertain. The CDR3 totals 10 residues. CDR1 and CDR2 from the germline V gene are MNHNS and SASEGT. Trimming took 7 bases from V and 4 from J, leaving 2 bases between them.

DNA of the CDR3: TGTGCCAGTACCCCCGGCGGTCCGGGGGATCATTTTTACAATGAGCAGTTCTTC. This translates into CASTPGGPGDHFYNEQFF. V gene TRBV19 combines with J gene TRBJ2-1, with D maybe TRBD2 (6 bases). The CDR3 has 18 amino acids. V lost 7 bases, J lost 4 bases, and 26 bases lay in between. Germline assignment: CDR1 LNHDA and CDR2 SQIVND (reference sequence).

The V call is TRBV7-2, the J call TRBJ2-3; no definite D call. Trimming stripped 5 bases from V and 6 bases from J, with 12 bases between. The germline V gene has CDR1 SGHTA and CDR2 FQGNSA. This CDR3 has 13 residues. The CDR3 nucleotides are TGTGCCAGCAGCCCCTCCCGGCCGGATACGCAGTATTTT. Translating it yields CASSPSRPDTQYF. Supplemented by reference TRBV7-2 and TRBJ2-3, the full variable domain reads GAGVSQSPSNKVTEKGKDVELRCDPISGHTALYWYRQSLGQGLEFLIYFQGNSAPDKSGLPSDRFSAERTGGSVSTLTIQRTQQEDSAVYLCASSPSRPDTQYFGPGTRLTVL.

The chain links TRBV7-2 to TRBJ2-7; D remains ambiguous. The germline V and J ends were trimmed by 1 base and 0 bases, with 10 bases remaining between them. Per germline, CDR1 SGHTA and CDR2 FQGNSA. The CDR3 covers 15 residues. The CDR3 bases are TGTGCCAGCAGCTTAGTATCTACACACTCCTACGAGCAGTACTTC. It codes for CASSLVSTHSYEQYF.

This clonotype came up a few times. The chain has TRBV24-1 and TRBJ2-3; 9 bases agree with TRBD1. The CDR3 consists of 17 residues. After removal of 3 bases from V and 2 bases from J, the junction contained 8 bases not matched to a gene. Germline CDR1 KGHDR, CDR2 SFDVKD. The CDR3 sequence is CATSDAGQGIDTDTQYF. Written as DNA, the CDR3 is TGTGCCACCAGTGATGCGGGACAGGGAATTGACACAGATACGCAGTATTTT.

The chain recombines TRBV12-3 or TRBV12-4 with TRBJ2-2; 8 positions agree with TRBD1. The CDR3 covers 15 residues. V dropped 6 bases and J dropped 5; count of bases not matched to a gene: 8. The CDR3 DNA sequence: TGTGCCAGCAGACCCGGACAGGGCTGGACCGGGGAGCTGTTTTTT. Protein sequence: CASRPGQGWTGELFF.

The chain combines TRBV6-8 with TRBJ2-1, with D hard to call. The CDR3 runs to 14 residues. The V gene lost 0 bases and the J gene lost 10 bases, with 13 bases spanning the gap. Germline V CDR1 and CDR2: MNHGY, SAAAGT. CDR3 region: CASSYSRTFSEQFF. CDR3 sequence (DNA): TGTGCCAGCAGTTACTCGAGGACGTTCAGCGAGCAGTTCTTC.

The rearrangement uses TRBV7-9 and TRBJ2-5, with a tentative D call TRBD2 (6 bases). CDR1 is SEHNR and CDR2 is FQNEAQ in the germline V gene (reference sequence). The CDR3 has 17 amino acids. The ends were cut back, 5 bases at V and 3 bases at J, with 22 bases in the middle. DNA of the CDR3: TGTGCCAGCAGCCCCGCTTCGGGAGTTTACGGAAAAGAGACCCAGTACTTC. Amino acids: CASSPASGVYGKETQYF.

The rearrangement joins TRBV19 to TRBJ2-1; the match to TRBD1 covers 8 bases. The length of the CDR3 is 15 residues. Germline CDR1 LNHDA, CDR2 SQIVND (reference sequence). J was trimmed by 4 bases and V by 1 base; bases with no gene match: 3. CDR3 sequence reads: CASSIGTGSYNEQFF. CDR3 DNA: TGTGCCAGTAGTATAGGGACAGGGTCATACAATGAGCAGTTCTTC.

This clonotype showed up just a few times. This sequence joins TRBV6-1 and TRBJ2-1; the D gene could be TRBD1 or TRBD2 (6 bases each). Trimming took 1 base from V and 9 from J, leaving 7 bases between them. CDR3 length equals 12 residues. Germline lookup yields CDR1 MNHNS and CDR2 SASEGT. CDR3 nucleotides: TGTGCCAGCAGTGAAGAGGGGGGTGAGCAGTTCTTC. Translation: CASSEEGGEQFF.

This clonotype was counted only a few times. The chain employs TRBV6-1 and TRBJ1-1; D is possibly TRBD1 (6 bases). This CDR3 is built from 13 residues. Trimming removed 7 bases from V and 4 bases from J, with 13 bases in between. Germline values: CDR1 MNHNS, CDR2 SASEGT. The CDR3 DNA is TGTGCCAGCACAATCGGGGGGCTCACTGAAGCTTTCTTT. It codes for CASTIGGLTEAFF.

The chain links TRBV11-3 to TRBJ2-2; D ambiguous. V lost 2 bases, J lost 7 bases, and 5 bases lay in between. Germline-derived CDR1 and CDR2 are SGHNT and YENEEA. The CDR3 extends over 12 amino acids. The CDR3, as DNA: TGTGCCAGCAGCTTACCGCTCGGGGAGCTGTTTTTT. This codes for CASSLPLGELFF.

This clonotype has just a few counts. The chain has TRBV7-2 and TRBJ1-1; possibly TRBD1 for D (6 bases). Germline V gene sequence: CDR1 SGHTA, CDR2 FQGNSA. Trimming shortened V by 0 bases and J by 7 bases, and 24 bases separated the two germline ends. CDR3 size: 18 residues. DNA for the CDR3: TGTGCCAGCAGCTTAGCCCCGGGGGGGGGGCGTTTGGCATATGAAGCTTTCTTT. Its translation is CASSLAPGGGRLAYEAFF.

The chain joins TRBV11-2 to TRBJ2-7, with D possibly being TRBD2 (5 bases). The CDR3 has 13 amino acids. Germline V gives CDR1 SGHAT, CDR2 FQNNGV. V lost 3 bases, J lost 6 bases, and 12 bases lay in between. The CDR3 sequence: CASSFGESTEQYF. CDR3 DNA sequence: TGTGCCAGCAGCTTCGGGGAGTCAACCGAGCAGTACTTC. Variable domain in full (rest from reference TRBV11-2 and TRBJ2-7): EAGVAQSPRYKIIEKRQSVAFWCNPISGHATLYWYQQILGQGPKLLIQFQNNGVVDDSQLPKDRFSAERLKGVDSTLKIQPAKLEDSAVYLCASSFGESTEQYFGPGTRLTVT.

The rearrangement joins TRBV7-2 to TRBJ2-5; no clear D gene. V was pared by 2 bases and J by 4 bases, with 5 bases between. This CDR3 comprises 12 residues. Looked up from germline, CDR1 is SGHTA and CDR2 is FQGNSA. DNA of the CDR3: TGTGCCAGCAGCTTACCGCGAGAGACCCAGTACTTC. Protein: CASSLPRETQYF.

The chain couples TRBV12-3 or TRBV12-4 to TRBJ2-5, with D possibly being TRBD1 or TRBD2 (6 bases each). Trimming removed 6 bases at V and 1 base at J, with 18 bases between. CDR3 length equals 16 residues. In DNA form, the CDR3 reads TGTGCCAGCAGCACCCCAATGGGGGGCATCCAAGAGACCCAGTACTTC. Its protein product is CASSTPMGGIQETQYF.

Note on this clonotype: Likely a read error: the CDR3 ends without its conserved phenylalanine or tryptophan. The chain is built from TRBV12-3 or TRBV12-4 and TRBJ1-1, with TRBD1 identical over 7 bases. The CDR3 loop spans 14 amino acids. J was trimmed by 8 bases and V by 8 bases; bases with no gene match: 14. CDR3: CASGLPTGRGEAFI. CDR3 coding DNA: TGTGCCAGCGGCCTCCCGACAGGGCGTGGAGAAGCTTTCATT.

This clonotype was seen a handful of times. The chain has TRBV7-2 and TRBJ2-7; D is unclear. The CDR3 totals 16 residues. Germline CDR1 SGHTA, CDR2 FQGNSA. V was pared by 1 base and J by 3 bases, with 16 bases between. The chain's CDR3 is CASSLGGVSSYYEQYF. For the CDR3, the DNA is TGTGCCAGCAGCTTAGGAGGTGTCAGTTCTTACTACGAGCAGTACTTC.

This clonotype was counted a few times. The chain employs TRBV4-1 and TRBJ1-1; D uncertain. Germline CDR1 reads MGHRA; CDR2 reads YSYEKL. This CDR3 is built from 14 residues. The V end lost 4 bases, the J end lost 5 bases, and 14 bases lay between the germline ends. As DNA, the CDR3 is TGCGCCAGCAGCCCACGTTCCACCGGTACTGAAGCTTTCTTT. This codes for CASSPRSTGTEAFF.